This TCR beta chain originates from a study of patients and donors after allogeneic stem cell transplantation. The table lists this clonotype with a few counts. V was trimmed by 5 bases and J by 4 bases, leaving 9 bases between them. Germline V gives CDR1 SGHTA, CDR2 FQGNSA. The CDR3 covers 13 residues. MiXCR, applied by TCRdb to the RT-PCR reads, yields one record per CDR3 protein. The top ten hold around 6% of the sample, which has 900,000 to 1,000,000 distinct CDR3 sequences, 15% to 20% seen once. The chain combines TRBV7-2 with TRBJ1-5; D unclear. The clonotype was recovered from a human donor who was either an allogeneic HSCT recipient or a stem cell or donor lymphocyte infusion donor (not recorded which). It is not recorded whose cells these are; they may come from a transplant donor. What was sequenced was blood, either unsorted or a sorted T cell fraction (not recorded which). CDR3 sequence: CASSQTLNQPQHF. The DNA for the CDR3 is TGTGCCAGCAGCCAGACTCTGAATCAGCCCCAGCATTTT.